This T cell receptor (beta chain) was profiled in a study of CD8 T cells in Susac syndrome. Overall study context: Patients with Susac syndrome, at blood draw, were therapy-naive, on corticosteroids, or on intravenous immunoglobulin alone. Study-level findings and limits: In total CD8+ repertoires, roughly 16 Susac-specific public clones were found, and CD8+ TEMRA repertoires had five.

CDR1 is KGHDR, CDR2 SFDVKD, per germline. Trimming removed 5 bases from V and 6 bases from J; junction bases left unmatched: 10. This CDR3 has 15 residues. This clonotype was counted a few times. Its antigen is not identified. Reverse transcription of about 0.5 to 1 ug RNA used random hexamers. Amplification of TCR beta CDR3 spanned 54 Vbeta and 13 Jbeta via immunoSEQ multiplex PCR. MiXCR, applied by TCRdb to the immunoSEQ multiplex PCR reads, yields one record per CDR3 protein. The sample holds tens of thousands of distinct CDR3 sequences; approximately 96% are singletons and the top ten take 0.41%. This clonotype was obtained from a human donor with Susac syndrome. The chain uses TRBV24-1 and TRBJ2-3; 7 bases agree with TRBD2. The sequencing input was CD8+ T cells from PBMCs. In nucleotides, the CDR3 is TGTGCCACCAGTGCTACTAGCGTGACCCCGGATACGCAGTATTTT. Translation: CATSATSVTPDTQYF.